This entry concerns a single T cell receptor (beta chain). The PCR employed 60 Vbeta primers together with 13 Jbeta primers. In the original processing: Later work found 65 million to 90 million unique TCR beta chains, with 10 million to 14 million shared. TCRdb's copy holds only in-frame clones and misses some; the assay was immunoSEQ multiplex PCR. That table is the source of V, J and clone size, and D and trimming were worked out from the DNA. The table records about 110,000 clones, 70% of them present only once. The data were obtained in a study of cytomegalovirus exposure and HLA in healthy donors. The CDR3 covers 14 residues. Germline V gene data show CDR1 as SGDLS and CDR2 as YYNGEE. V was pared by 0 bases and J by 6 bases, with 13 bases between.

Sequenced: PBMCs. V usage is TRBV9 and J usage is TRBJ2-7; D might be TRBD2 (6 bases). This receptor was identified in a man between 40 and 49 years old in good health and CMV-seropositive. The CDR3 loop is CASSVDWLAPEQYF. DNA for the CDR3: TGTGCCAGCAGCGTAGATTGGCTAGCGCCCGAGCAGTACTTC.